One sample yielded the 30 T cell receptor beta chains listed below, sequenced in a study of CD4 T cells in relation to SARS-CoV-2 and coronaviruses. Before the COVID-19 pandemic, during about 2011-2019, CD4+ T cells were taken from unexposed donors. The cells were cultured for over eight days before CD4+ T cells were isolated. What these receptors recognize is not known. The protocol was immunoSEQ multiplex PCR, while the TCRdb copy is restricted to in-frame clones and leaves out a portion. The repertoire holds about 17,000 clones, with roughly 87% as singletons. Sequenced sample: CD4+ T cells from PBMCs, cultured in vitro. These receptors originate from a human donor in good health.

J is TRBJ2-4 and V is TRBV12-3 or TRBV12-4, with D tentatively TRBD2 (5 bases). V was shortened by 3 bases and J by 9 bases, with 12 bases between the two germline ends. The CDR3 sequence is 13 residues long. CDR3 DNA sequence: TGTGCCAGCAGTTTCGGATCGGCGGGCATTCAGTACTTC. It translates to CASSFGSAGIQYF.

The table lists this clone with a count of one. The chain carries TRBV4-1 and TRBJ2-7, with TRBD1 matching over 11 bases. Germline lookup yields CDR1 MGHRA and CDR2 YSYEKL. This CDR3 contains 18 residues. Trimming removed 1 base from V and 0 bases from J; junction bases left unmatched: 8. The CDR3 reads CASSQGSGGTGGSYEQYF. In DNA, the CDR3 is TGCGCCAGCAGCCAAGGGTCTGGGGGGACAGGGGGCTCCTACGAGCAGTACTTC.

The chain is built from TRBV3-1 (or the pseudogene TRBV3-2) and TRBJ2-7; TRBD1 agrees at 10 bases. V trimming: 4 bases; J trimming: 6 bases; junction bases outside the gene matches: 6. CDR3 size: 14 residues. CDR1 and CDR2 from the germline V gene are LGHDT and YNNKEL (reference sequence). Written as DNA, the CDR3 is TGTGCCAGCAGCCTCAGGGACAGGGGAGGCGAGCAGTACTTC. Encoded protein: CASSLRDRGGEQYF.

The chain is built from TRBV2 and TRBJ2-1, with D possibly being TRBD1 (6 bases). Germline CDR1 SNHLY, CDR2 FYNNEI. V lost 4 bases, J lost 2 bases, and 9 bases lay in between. The CDR3 covers 14 residues. The CDR3 here is CASSGAGAYNEQFF. CDR3 bases: TGTGCCAGCAGTGGGGCAGGGGCCTACAATGAGCAGTTCTTC.

This chain joins TRBV25-1 and TRBJ1-1, with D perhaps matching TRBD1 (6 bases). Deletions cut 8 bases from V and 8 bases from J, with 18 bases between. This CDR3 region has 13 residues. Germline V gene lookup returns CDR1 MGHDK and CDR2 SYGVNS. The CDR3 region is CASGLQGTTEAFF. The CDR3 nucleotides are TGTGCCAGCGGTTTACAGGGAACCACGGAAGCTTTCTTT.

This clone is categorized as medium-sized. The chain uses TRBV10-2 and TRBJ2-7, with D uncertain. Deletions cut 6 bases from V and 3 bases from J, with 6 bases between. Germline values: CDR1 WSHSY, CDR2 SAAADI. The CDR3 has 11 amino acids. In nucleotides, the CDR3 is TGCGCCAGCAGGGGGTTCTACGAGCAGTACTTC. This encodes CASRGFYEQYF.

The sample holds a few counts of this clone. The rearrangement joins TRBV4-1 to TRBJ1-6; D is unresolved. CDR3 size: 12 residues. The V end lost 0 bases, the J end lost 14 bases, and 8 bases lay between the germline ends. Germline V CDR1 and CDR2: MGHRA, YSYEKL. In DNA, the CDR3 is TGCGCCAGCAGCCAAGATGGCCCCACCCTCCACTTT. This gives the protein CASSQDGPTLHF.

CDR3 nucleotide sequence: TGTGCCAGCAGCGACCAACCCATCTCGGGAAACACCGGGGAGCTGTTTTTT. It is translated as CASSDQPISGNTGELFF. V is TRBV9 and J is TRBJ2-2; tentatively, D is TRBD2 (5 bases). The CDR3 has 17 amino acids. Germline lookup yields CDR1 SGDLS and CDR2 YYNGEE. V was shortened by 3 bases and J by 2 bases, with 17 bases between the two germline ends.

V usage is TRBV11-2 and J usage is TRBJ2-5, with D tentatively TRBD2 (6 bases). CDR3 length equals 14 residues. The germline V and J ends were trimmed by 8 bases and 5 bases, with 18 bases remaining between them. Germline V gene lookup returns CDR1 SGHAT and CDR2 FQNNGV. CDR3 sequence: CASSTGVGRETQYF. The CDR3 nucleotides read TGTGCCAGCTCTACGGGGGTCGGTCGGGAGACCCAGTACTTC.

The V and J genes are TRBV2 and TRBJ1-6, with D maybe TRBD1 (5 bases). V lost 11 bases and J lost 8, with 25 bases in between. Germline V CDR1 and CDR2: SNHLY, FYNNEI. This CDR3 is 16 amino acids long. CDR3 DNA: TGTGCCTCATCGAGCAGGGCCGACTCGTCTGATTCACCCCTCCACTTT. Translation gives CASSSRADSSDSPLHF.

This sequence joins TRBV11-1 and TRBJ2-1; D uncertain. This CDR3 spans 13 amino acids. V was trimmed by 2 bases and J by 5 bases, leaving 7 bases between them. In germline, CDR1 is SGHAT, CDR2 FQDESV (reference sequence). The CDR3 sequence: CASSLLSDNEQFF. DNA for the CDR3: TGTGCCAGCAGCTTACTCAGCGACAATGAGCAGTTCTTC.

This sequence joins TRBV11-2 and TRBJ1-4; TRBD1 agrees at 9 bases. V lost 4 bases to trimming and J lost 3 bases; unmatched junction nucleotides: 6. Germline V gene data show CDR1 as SGHAT and CDR2 as FQNNGV. CDR3 size: 16 residues. In DNA, the CDR3 is TGTGCCAGCAGCTCCCCGGACAGGGGAGCTAATGAAAAACTGTTTTTT. Protein sequence: CASSSPDRGANEKLFF.

The chain combines TRBV6-2 or TRBV6-3 with TRBJ2-2, with D perhaps matching TRBD2 (5 bases). CDR3 length: 14 residues. CDR1 is MNHEY and CDR2 is SVGEGT in the germline V gene. Trimming pared 2 bases from V and 4 bases from J, leaving 8 bases between. The CDR3 bases are TGTGCCAGCAGTTACGAGGGTTTCACCGGGGAGCTGTTTTTT. Amino acid sequence: CASSYEGFTGELFF.

The chain uses TRBV6-5 and TRBJ2-7; unclear D gene. Looked up from germline, CDR1 is MNHEY and CDR2 is SVGAGI. The ends were cut back, 6 bases at V and 9 bases at J, with 21 bases in the middle. The CDR3 has 14 residues. This chain's CDR3 is CASSSLGPLGGQYF. CDR3 in DNA: TGTGCCAGCAGCTCTTTGGGCCCCCTCGGCGGGCAGTACTTC.

V is TRBV27 and J is TRBJ2-7; D unclear. Trimming removed 7 bases from V and 5 bases from J, with 21 bases in between. The CDR3 spans 15 residues. The germline gives CDR1 MNHEY, CDR2 SMNVEV (reference sequence). CDR3 sequence reads: CASIIASRYTHEQYF. DNA of the CDR3: TGTGCCAGCATCATAGCCTCCAGGTATACCCACGAGCAGTACTTC.

In nucleotides, the CDR3 is TGTGCCAGCAGCCAATCGGCACAGAGGGACCTTGGCTACACCTTC. Protein sequence: CASSQSAQRDLGYTF. This chain uses TRBV4-2 with TRBJ1-2; perhaps TRBD1 as D (5 bases). This CDR3 has 15 amino acids. Looked up from germline, CDR1 is LGHNA and CDR2 is YNFKEQ. With 2 bases removed from V and 7 bases from J, the gap between germline ends came to 17 bases.

The J gene is TRBJ1-2, the V gene TRBV4-2; the match to TRBD1 covers 8 bases. CDR1 and CDR2 (germline): LGHNA, YNFKEQ. This CDR3 spans 14 amino acids. V shed 2 bases, J shed 7 bases, and the junction held 6 bases outside the gene matches. The CDR3 here is CASSQRDRGRGYTF. As DNA, the CDR3 is TGTGCCAGCAGCCAAAGAGACAGGGGTCGTGGCTACACCTTC.

In this sample, this clone turned up a few times. The chain links TRBV7-2 to TRBJ2-1; the D gene is possibly TRBD2 (6 bases). The CDR3 extends over 15 amino acids. The germline gives CDR1 SGHTA, CDR2 FQGNSA. The V end was cut by 6 bases, the J end by 9 bases, with 21 bases between. CDR3 nucleotides: TGTGCCAGCAGGCTAGCGTCTCTAGCTGGGGGTGAGCAGTTCTTC. Translating it yields CASRLASLAGGEQFF. Looking up the rest from reference TRBV7-2 and TRBJ2-1 gives the full variable domain: GAGVSQSPSNKVTEKGKDVELRCDPISGHTALYWYRQSLGQGLEFLIYFQGNSAPDKSGLPSDRFSAERTGGSVSTLTIQRTQQEDSAVYLCASRLASLAGGEQFFGPGTRLTVL.

This chain uses TRBV18 with TRBJ1-4, with D maybe TRBD1 (5 bases). The CDR3 loop spans 13 amino acids. V was pared by 4 bases and J by 3 bases, with 6 bases between. The germline V gene has CDR1 KGHSH and CDR2 LQKENI. The CDR3 sequence: CASSRGANEKLFF. CDR3 coding DNA: TGTGCCAGCTCACGGGGCGCTAATGAAAAACTGTTTTTT.

The genes are TRBV4-1 and TRBJ2-3; no firm D call. Germline lookup yields CDR1 MGHRA and CDR2 YSYEKL. Trimming removed 1 base from V and 1 base from J, with 6 bases in between. This CDR3 has 14 residues. The CDR3 DNA is TGCGCCAGCAGCCAAGCCCCAGGCACAGATACGCAGTATTTT. Residues: CASSQAPGTDTQYF.

The V gene is TRBV18, the J gene TRBJ2-6; 11 positions match TRBD1. The germline V gene has CDR1 KGHSH and CDR2 LQKENI. There are 17 residues in the CDR3. The J segment lost 2 bases and the V segment lost 0 bases, leaving 0 bases of the junction unmatched. The CDR3, as DNA: TGTGCCAGCTCACCACCGGGACAGGGGGCTGGGGCCAACGTCCTGACTTTC. Encoded protein: CASSPPGQGAGANVLTF.

V and J are TRBV4-1 and TRBJ1-5; D unclear. V was cut by 6 bases and J by 1 base, with 10 bases left in between. The CDR3 consists of 14 residues. Germline V CDR1 and CDR2: MGHRA, YSYEKL. CDR3: CASSPLGSNQPQHF. For the CDR3, the DNA is TGCGCCAGCAGTCCCTTAGGGAGCAATCAGCCCCAGCATTTT.

The V gene is TRBV7-8, the J gene TRBJ2-7; 7 bases are shared with TRBD2. In germline, CDR1 is SGHVS, CDR2 FQNEAQ. The CDR3 has 13 residues. V dropped 1 base and J dropped 7; count of bases not matched to a gene: 4. This CDR3 reads CASSLGREREQYF. The DNA of the CDR3 is TGTGCCAGCAGCTTAGGGCGGGAGCGGGAGCAGTACTTC.

This chain joins TRBV28 and TRBJ2-3; 7 nucleotides align to TRBD2. Looked up from germline, CDR1 is MDHEN and CDR2 is SYDVKM. J gave up 0 bases and V 6 bases, and 6 bases lay outside the gene matches. The CDR3 totals 15 residues. The chain's CDR3 is CASSSSGKSTDTQYF. CDR3 sequence (DNA): TGTGCCAGCAGCTCCAGCGGGAAGAGCACAGATACGCAGTATTTT. Combining the CDR3 with reference TRBV28 and TRBJ2-3 gives the whole variable domain DVKVTQSSRYLVKRTGEKVFLECVQDMDHENMFWYRQDPGLGLRLIYFSYDVKMKEKGDIPEGYSVSREKKERFSLILESASTNQTSMYLCASSSSGKSTDTQYFGPGTRLTVL.

This sequence joins TRBV7-3 and TRBJ2-1, with D perhaps TRBD2 (6 bases). The CDR3 covers 14 residues. Germline values: CDR1 SGHTA, CDR2 FQGTGA. V dropped 5 bases and J dropped 6 bases, with 14 bases sitting between them. The DNA for the CDR3 is TGTGCCAGCAGCCCCCACTGGACTACCAATGAGCAGTTCTTC. Protein sequence: CASSPHWTTNEQFF. Together with reference TRBV7-3 and TRBJ2-1, the CDR3 gives the full variable domain: GAGVSQTPSNKVTEKGKYVELRCDPISGHTALYWYRQSLGQGPEFLIYFQGTGAADDSGLPNDRFFAVRPEGSVSTLKIQRTERGDSAVYLCASSPHWTTNEQFFGPGTRLTVL.

The sample holds a few counts of this clone. This chain connects TRBV20-1 to TRBJ1-2, with D perhaps TRBD1 (6 bases). CDR3 length equals 13 residues. Per the germline V gene, CDR1 is DFQATT and CDR2 is SNEGSKA (reference sequence). V was clipped by 3 bases and J by 1 base, with 9 bases between them. The CDR3 nucleotides are TGCAGTGCTAGTAGGGGGATTAACTATGGCTACACCTTC. Translating gives CSASRGINYGYTF.

The chain couples TRBV19 to TRBJ2-6; D call uncertain. Germline V gives CDR1 LNHDA, CDR2 SQIVND (reference sequence). The V end lost 10 bases, the J end lost 2 bases, and 12 bases lay between the germline ends. The CDR3 runs 14 residues. The CDR3 is CATGGLTGANVLTF. The CDR3 nucleotides are TGTGCCACCGGTGGGTTAACTGGGGCCAACGTCCTGACTTTC.

This chain links TRBV5-4 with TRBJ2-5, with D uncertain. This CDR3 contains 15 residues. Deletions cut 3 bases from V and 1 base from J, with 13 bases between. Per germline, CDR1 SGHNT and CDR2 YYREEE (reference sequence). CDR3 sequence (DNA): TGTGCCAGCAGCTCCAGCTCGGCTCCCCAAGAGACCCAGTACTTC. This translates into CASSSSSAPQETQYF.

The gene calls are TRBV9 and TRBJ2-1, with TRBD2 matching over 11 bases. The junction had 3 bases not matched to a gene; V was cut back by 0 bases and J by 13 bases. Germline CDR1 reads SGDLS; CDR2 reads YYNGEE. The CDR3 contains 13 residues. CDR3 sequence (DNA): TGTGCCAGCAGCGTAGAGACTAGCGGGGCTCAGTTCTTC. Translation: CASSVETSGAQFF.

On this clone itself: Other nucleotide sequences in the sample specify the same CDR3. This chain uses TRBV6-5 with TRBJ1-2; D may be TRBD1 (6 bases). Trimming removed 3 bases from V and 13 bases from J, with 18 bases in between. This CDR3 spans 13 amino acids. In germline, CDR1 is MNHEY, CDR2 SVGAGI. The CDR3 region has the DNA TGTGCCAGCAGTTATAAGCCGGCGGGGGCGCGCACCTTC. It encodes CASSYKPAGARTF.